Ten or more counts support the clone carrying this T cell receptor (beta chain). Its antigen is not known. This sample was taken from a study of identical twins. General study findings and limits: High-abundance cord blood beta clonotypes had fewer insertions; memory repertoires showed none.

One entry per CDR3 protein results from TCRdb running MiXCR on the 5' RACE reads. In the table there are about 690,000 distinct CDR3 sequences, less than 25% of which are singletons. Germline V gives CDR1 MNHEY, CDR2 SVGAGI. The CDR3 spans 16 residues. With 2 bases clipped from V and 0 bases from J, the junction kept 3 bases outside the gene matches. This same sample was also part of a study on T cells expressing NK-cell markers. Per that study: About 1.0-7.5% of CD8+ T cells in a handful of donors belonged to dominant NKG2C+ clonotypes.

The source material was PBMCs. This TCR came from a woman under 30 in good health. The chain links TRBV6-5 to TRBJ1-1; 10 bases align to TRBD1. CDR3 loop: CASSYRDRGLNTEAFF. The CDR3 nucleotides are TGTGCCAGCAGTTACCGGGACAGGGGCTTGAACACTGAAGCTTTCTTT.